This T cell receptor (beta chain) emerged from a study of control samples from healthy donors and cancer patients. Assay: immunoSEQ multiplex PCR; the TCRdb copy retains only in-frame clones and omits some. The table shows 90,000 to 150,000 clones, with roughly 90% occurring only once. With 1 base removed from V and 4 bases from J, the gap between germline ends came to 13 bases. The CDR3 length is 15 residues. Germline CDR1 reads SGHAT; CDR2 reads FQNNGV. The sequenced material came from blood. This chain connects TRBV11-2 to TRBJ1-1, with a tentative D call TRBD1 (5 bases). The clonotype was recovered from a man aged 45-65 years in good health. The CDR3 loop reads CASSLGGRSGTEAFF. Here the CDR3 DNA reads TGTGCCAGCAGCTTAGGGGGCAGGAGTGGCACTGAAGCTTTCTTT.